One sample yielded the 26 T cell receptor beta chains listed below, sequenced in a study of human T cells and chemical hapten exposure. Unseparated into fractions, whole blood served as the source from which total RNA was extracted. Attachment of unique molecular identifiers to individual cDNA molecules was performed in the library. In TCRdb, the reads were re-called with MiXCR into one record per CDR3 protein. The sample carries around 120,000 distinct CDR3 sequences, over 6.5% recorded once. The specimen was whole blood. Receptor source: a human donor in good health. Some clones in this sample may be carry-over from other donors' samples.

The sample holds many counts of this clonotype. The chain combines TRBV7-2 with TRBJ2-7; 10 bases match TRBD2. This CDR3 spans 13 amino acids. V was clipped by 4 bases and J by 7 bases; unmatched bases: 4. Germline lookup yields CDR1 SGHTA and CDR2 FQGNSA. In DNA form, the CDR3 reads TGTGCCAGCAGCTCCCGGACTAGCGGTGAGCAGTACTTC. Its translation: CASSSRTSGEQYF.

This clonotype was seen only a few times. The J gene is TRBJ1-5, the V gene TRBV19, with D possibly matching TRBD1 (5 bases). Germline V gene sequence: CDR1 LNHDA, CDR2 SQIVND (reference sequence). Trimming took 5 bases from V and 4 from J, leaving 18 bases between them. The CDR3 is 16 amino acids. CDR3 protein: CASSPPSGRPNQPQHF. DNA of the CDR3: TGTGCCAGTAGTCCCCCTTCGGGACGACCAAATCAGCCCCAGCATTTT.

This clonotype has at least ten counts. The chain is built from TRBV2 and TRBJ1-1; D perhaps matches TRBD1 (5 bases). This CDR3 spans 12 amino acids. Trimming shortened V by 4 bases and J by 6 bases, and 9 bases separated the two germline ends. Germline CDR1 reads SNHLY; CDR2 reads FYNNEI. CDR3 nucleotide sequence: TGTGCCAGCAGTGCTCGGGGCGCTGAAGCTTTCTTT. This gives the protein CASSARGAEAFF.

A few counts support this clonotype. V and J are TRBV29-1 and TRBJ2-3; D perhaps matches TRBD1 (5 bases). Trimming took 7 bases from V and 0 from J, leaving 8 bases between them. The germline gives CDR1 SQVTM, CDR2 ANQGSEA. The CDR3 is 12 residues long. The CDR3 DNA reads as TGCAGCGGCGACAGAAGCACAGATACGCAGTATTTT. It codes for CSGDRSTDTQYF.

This clonotype was seen at least ten times. This sequence joins TRBV7-2 and TRBJ1-1; D not resolved. V was pared by 1 base and J by 3 bases, with 9 bases between. Germline-derived CDR1 and CDR2 are SGHTA and FQGNSA. The CDR3 extends over 14 amino acids. As DNA, the CDR3 is TGTGCCAGCAGCTTAGGGGCCAGATACACTGAAGCTTTCTTT. It yields the protein CASSLGARYTEAFF.

This clonotype appeared a few times. V is TRBV7-6 and J is TRBJ2-3; TRBD2 matches at 7 bases. Germline-derived CDR1 and CDR2 are SGHVS and FNYEAQ. J gave up 6 bases and V 5 bases, and 11 bases lay outside the gene matches. The CDR3 length is 15 residues. CDR3 loop: CASSPRDYLTDTQYF. The CDR3 DNA sequence: TGTGCCAGCAGCCCGAGGGACTATCTGACGGATACGCAGTATTTT.

This clonotype was seen at least ten times. The chain employs TRBV29-1 and TRBJ2-2, with unresolved D. Per the germline V gene, CDR1 is SQVTM and CDR2 is ANQGSEA. The CDR3 is 12 residues long. The V and J ends lost 5 bases and 1 base respectively, with 5 bases between them. CDR3 region: CSVPKNTGELFF. The DNA for the CDR3 is TGCAGCGTTCCTAAGAACACCGGGGAGCTGTTTTTT.

The chain links TRBV4-1 to TRBJ1-2; D uncertain. The germline gives CDR1 MGHRA, CDR2 YSYEKL. There are 15 residues in the CDR3. The V and J ends lost 3 bases and 0 bases respectively, with 11 bases between them. CDR3 amino acids: CASSHRVFSNYGYTF. DNA for the CDR3: TGCGCCAGCAGCCACCGGGTCTTTTCTAACTATGGCTACACCTTC.

This clonotype turned up a few times. The chain carries TRBV3-1 and TRBJ2-2; 11 bases map to TRBD2. Trimming cost V 3 bases and J 6 bases; bases outside gene matches: 12. CDR3 size: 18 residues. The germline V gene encodes CDR1 LGHDT and CDR2 YNNKEL (reference sequence). This chain's CDR3 is CASSQLTGTSGTPGELFF. In DNA form, the CDR3 reads TGTGCCAGCAGCCAGCTAACCGGGACTAGCGGAACTCCCGGGGAGCTGTTTTTT.

The chain recombines TRBV6-5 with TRBJ2-1; possible D gene TRBD2, 6 bases. The CDR3 is 15 residues long. V was clipped by 1 base and J by 7 bases, with 14 bases between them. CDR1 is MNHEY and CDR2 is SVGAGI in the germline V gene. The CDR3 DNA reads TGTGCCAGCAGTTACTTCCCGGGAGCAAGTAATGAGCAGTTCTTC. Translated, it gives CASSYFPGASNEQFF.

J is TRBJ1-4 and V is TRBV20-1; the D is unclear. This CDR3 spans 15 amino acids. The V gene lost 4 bases and the J gene lost 4 bases, with 16 bases spanning the gap. Germline V gene sequence: CDR1 DFQATT, CDR2 SNEGSKA (reference sequence). CDR3 amino acids: CSAKGGGGRNEKLFF. The CDR3 region has the DNA TGCAGTGCTAAGGGCGGAGGAGGTCGTAATGAAAAACTGTTTTTT.

This clonotype came up a few times. This sequence joins TRBV2 and TRBJ2-4; tentatively, D is TRBD1 (5 bases). Germline V gene lookup returns CDR1 SNHLY and CDR2 FYNNEI. Trimming stripped 2 bases from V and 5 bases from J, with 7 bases between. There are 13 residues in the CDR3. The CDR3 here is CASSELGQNIQYF. CDR3 bases: TGTGCCAGCAGTGAATTGGGGCAAAACATTCAGTACTTC.

This clonotype showed up many times. V usage is TRBV7-2 and J usage is TRBJ2-3; 13 bases are shared with TRBD2. This CDR3 has 17 amino acids. Germline V gene lookup returns CDR1 SGHTA and CDR2 FQGNSA. V lost 5 bases and J lost 2; bases outside the gene matches: 7. CDR3 region: CASSRTSGGPLTDTQYF. CDR3 DNA sequence: TGTGCCAGCAGCAGGACTAGCGGGGGACCTCTCACAGATACGCAGTATTTT.

There are a few counts of this clonotype. V usage is TRBV7-9 and J usage is TRBJ2-5, with TRBD1 as a possible D gene (8 bases). Germline CDR1 and CDR2: SEHNR and FQNEAQ (reference sequence). The ends were cut back, 4 bases at V and 1 base at J, with 19 bases in the middle. This CDR3 contains 17 residues. The CDR3 loop is CASSSWTGWGGQETQYF. In DNA form, the CDR3 reads TGTGCCAGCAGCTCCTGGACAGGGTGGGGGGGCCAAGAGACCCAGTACTTC. The full variable domain, completed using reference TRBV7-9 and TRBJ2-5, is DTGVSQNPRHKITKRGQNVTFRCDPISEHNRLYWYRQTLGQGPEFLTYFQNEAQLEKSRLLSDRFSAERPKGSFSTLEIQRTEQGDSAMYLCASSSWTGWGGQETQYFGPGTRLLVL.

In its sample, this clonotype was seen many times. This chain connects TRBV7-2 to TRBJ2-1; maybe TRBD2 (5 bases). Trimming took off 0 bases at V and 0 bases at J, with 9 bases between the two ends. Looked up from germline, CDR1 is SGHTA and CDR2 is FQGNSA. The CDR3 is 16 amino acids. As DNA, the CDR3 is TGTGCCAGCAGCTTAGCGCTGGGGAGCTCCTACAATGAGCAGTTCTTC. Translated, it gives CASSLALGSSYNEQFF. Full variable domain (missing parts from reference TRBV7-2 and TRBJ2-1): GAGVSQSPSNKVTEKGKDVELRCDPISGHTALYWYRQSLGQGLEFLIYFQGNSAPDKSGLPSDRFSAERTGGSVSTLTIQRTQQEDSAVYLCASSLALGSSYNEQFFGPGTRLTVL.

CDR3 nucleotide sequence: TGTGCCAGCAGAGGTCGGGATACCGACGAGCAGTACTTC. This sequence encodes CASRGRDTDEQYF. The V gene is TRBV7-9, the J gene TRBJ2-7; D may be TRBD2 (5 bases). The CDR3 totals 13 residues. Deletions cut 6 bases from V and 5 bases from J, with 14 bases between. Germline lookup yields CDR1 SEHNR and CDR2 FQNEAQ (reference sequence).

V usage is TRBV28 and J usage is TRBJ2-7; D is ambiguous. CDR1 and CDR2 (germline): MDHEN, SYDVKM. This CDR3 comprises 14 residues. Trimming stripped 6 bases from V and 6 bases from J, with 18 bases between. CDR3 loop: CASSETWKESEQYF. CDR3 coding DNA: TGTGCCAGCAGCGAAACCTGGAAGGAATCCGAGCAGTACTTC.

This clonotype has a count of ten or more. J is TRBJ2-2 and V is TRBV7-9, with a tentative D call TRBD2 (6 bases). Germline V gives CDR1 SEHNR, CDR2 FQNEAQ (reference sequence). This CDR3 has 16 residues. Trimming left V 6 bases short and J 0 bases short, with 14 bases between. CDR3 bases: TGTGCCAGCAGACCCGCGGGGCCCGCGAACACCGGGGAGCTGTTTTTT. It encodes CASRPAGPANTGELFF.

This clonotype was found many times. The rearrangement links TRBV12-3 or TRBV12-4 to TRBJ1-1; D not resolved. This CDR3 has 11 amino acids. Deletions cut 8 bases from V and 3 bases from J, with 7 bases between. In DNA, the CDR3 is TGTGCCAGCTCCCAGTACACTGAAGCTTTCTTT. Its translation: CASSQYTEAFF.

The V gene is TRBV29-1, the J gene TRBJ2-5; possible D gene TRBD1, 6 bases. There are 15 residues in the CDR3. In germline, CDR1 is SQVTM, CDR2 ANQGSEA. Trimming removed 1 base at V and 4 bases at J, with 16 bases between. CDR3 sequence: CSVEVRSQGLETQYF. The CDR3 DNA reads as TGCAGCGTTGAAGTGCGCAGCCAGGGGCTAGAGACCCAGTACTTC.

The rearrangement uses TRBV10-1 and TRBJ2-3; tentative D call: TRBD2 (6 bases). This CDR3 has 15 amino acids. Trimming took off 3 bases at V and 0 bases at J, with 10 bases between the two ends. From germline, CDR1 is WNHNN and CDR2 SYGVQD (reference sequence). The CDR3 is CASSDGGSSTDTQYF. The CDR3 DNA sequence: TGCGCCAGCAGTGATGGAGGGAGCAGCACAGATACGCAGTATTTT.

This clonotype has at least ten counts. V gene TRBV12-3 or TRBV12-4 combines with J gene TRBJ1-5, with 9 bases that match TRBD1. The CDR3 contains 14 residues. Germline trimming cut 6 bases from V and 5 bases from J; bases unmatched to any gene: 5. CDR3 sequence: CASRLQGAHQPQHF. CDR3 bases: TGTGCCAGCAGGCTACAGGGGGCTCATCAGCCCCAGCATTTT.

This clonotype has just a few counts. The V and J genes are TRBV29-1 and TRBJ1-5; D gene ambiguous. The CDR3 spans 14 residues. Trimming took off 1 base at V and 0 bases at J, with 7 bases between the two ends. Per germline, CDR1 SQVTM and CDR2 ANQGSEA. The DNA of the CDR3 is TGCAGCGTTGAAGGAGGCGCTAGCAATCAGCCCCAGCATTTT. It codes for CSVEGGASNQPQHF.

Points on this clonotype: Possible read error: a much larger clone is one base away. This chain joins TRBV6-2 or TRBV6-3 and TRBJ2-1; D is unclear. The CDR3 sequence is 15 residues long. The germline CDR1 and CDR2 sequences are MNHEY and SVGEGT. V lost 2 bases and J lost 3, with 11 bases in between. As DNA, the CDR3 is TGTGCCAGCAGTTACGCAACGCCTCACTACAATGAGCAGTTCTTC. Protein product: CASSYATPHYNEQFF.

This clonotype was observed at least ten times. This CDR3 reads CASSPTAGSSYNSPLHF. CDR3 coding DNA: TGTGCCAGCAGCCCGACTGCAGGGTCCTCCTATAATTCACCCCTCCACTTT. The V gene is TRBV7-9, the J gene TRBJ1-6; D is perhaps TRBD1 (5 bases). V shed 5 bases and J shed 0 bases, with 14 bases lying between them. This CDR3 contains 17 residues. The V gene's germline CDR1 is SEHNR and CDR2 FQNEAQ (reference sequence).

This clonotype has at least ten counts. The rearrangement joins TRBV2 to TRBJ2-1; 7 bases fit TRBD1. The ends lost 4 bases at V and 0 bases at J; junction bases unmatched: 6. Per germline, CDR1 SNHLY and CDR2 FYNNEI. The CDR3 consists of 16 residues. CDR3 sequence (DNA): TGTGCCAGCAGTGGACGACAGGGAAGCTCCTACAATGAGCAGTTCTTC. As protein: CASSGRQGSSYNEQFF.